Sequencing of this T cell receptor (beta chain) was carried out in a study of molecular identifiers for immune sequencing clone quantification. There are many counts of this clonotype. Its specificity is not known. TCRdb re-analysed the PCR reads in MiXCR, keeping a single row per CDR3 protein. The sample records roughly 12,000 distinct CDR3 sequences, approximately 15% being singletons. Regarding the study as a whole: Under 1% of molecules in naive cells, but over 98% of effector molecules, belonged to clones above 20 RNA copies.

V was cut by 3 bases and J by 2 bases, with 18 bases left in between. The CDR3 is 17 amino acids. Germline values: CDR1 LGHNA, CDR2 YSLEER. This clonotype was obtained from a human donor in good health. Some libraries in this study had Jurkat cell RNA spiked in. The sample consisted of naive CD8+ T cells from blood, with Jurkat cell RNA spiked in. Indicated subset: FACS-sorted CD8+CD4-CCR7+CD45RA+ naive T cells. V and J are TRBV4-3 and TRBJ2-3; D might be TRBD2 (5 bases). The CDR3, as DNA: TGCGCCAGCAGCCAGAATTCCGAGGGCCCTAACACAGATACGCAGTATTTT. It translates to CASSQNSEGPNTDTQYF.